These 32 T cell receptor beta chains were all obtained from the same sample, sequenced in a study of control samples from healthy donors and cancer patients. Sequencing was performed with immunoSEQ multiplex PCR; in TCRdb, only in-frame clones are kept and a portion is missing. The sample has 150,000 to 200,000 clones, 91% seen once; the top ten hold approximately 1.5%. The sequenced sample was blood. The origin of the receptors is a woman aged 25-40 years in good health.

The gene calls are TRBV14 and TRBJ2-5, with 10 bases matching TRBD2. Germline-derived CDR1 and CDR2 are SGHDN and FVKESK. The CDR3 has 16 residues. With V trimmed by 3 bases and J by 5 bases, 9 bases remained unmatched. The CDR3 loop is CASSQRTSGAGETQYF. The DNA for the CDR3 is TGTGCCAGCAGCCAGAGGACTAGCGGAGCTGGGGAGACCCAGTACTTC.

The CDR3 spells CASSLEGGLASHNEQFF. The CDR3 nucleotides are TGTGCCAGCAGCTTAGAGGGGGGACTAGCGAGCCACAATGAGCAGTTCTTC. The rearrangement links TRBV11-3 to TRBJ2-1, with 10 positions matching TRBD2. V dropped 0 bases and J dropped 5; count of bases not matched to a gene: 7. The CDR3 spans 17 residues. Germline values: CDR1 SGHNT, CDR2 YENEEA.

CDR3 DNA sequence: TGTGCCAGCAGCTTCAGGGGGCATGGCTACACCTTC. It translates to CASSFRGHGYTF. The chain joins TRBV5-6 to TRBJ1-2; 8 positions agree with TRBD1. This CDR3 comprises 12 residues. CDR1 is SGHDT, CDR2 YYEEEE, per germline. With V trimmed by 2 bases and J by 6 bases, 0 bases remained unmatched.

The CDR3 loop reads CASSYAGGPSYEQYF. The CDR3 DNA reads as TGTGCCAGCAGTTACGCGGGGGGGCCCTCCTACGAGCAGTACTTC. This sequence joins TRBV6-5 and TRBJ2-7, with 9 bases that match TRBD2. J lost 0 bases, V lost 2 bases, and 2 bases had no gene match. Germline V gives CDR1 MNHEY, CDR2 SVGAGI. This CDR3 has 15 amino acids.

The V gene is TRBV7-2, the J gene TRBJ1-1; 9 bases align to TRBD1. There are 15 residues in the CDR3. J was trimmed by 4 bases and V by 1 base; bases with no gene match: 4. Germline V gives CDR1 SGHTA, CDR2 FQGNSA. CDR3 sequence (DNA): TGTGCCAGCAGCTTAGTCGGGGACAGGGCCACTGAAGCTTTCTTT. Protein sequence: CASSLVGDRATEAFF. The full variable domain, completed using reference TRBV7-2 and TRBJ1-1, is GAGVSQSPSNKVTEKGKDVELRCDPISGHTALYWYRQSLGQGLEFLIYFQGNSAPDKSGLPSDRFSAERTGGSVSTLTIQRTQQEDSAVYLCASSLVGDRATEAFFGQGTRLTVV.

Concerning this clone itself: Other DNA variants within this sample encode the same CDR3. The V and J genes are TRBV6-5 and TRBJ1-4; D not resolved. The CDR3 totals 15 residues. The germline CDR1 and CDR2 sequences are MNHEY and SVGAGI. The V end was cut by 0 bases, the J end by 3 bases, with 8 bases between. This CDR3 reads CASSYSGGANEKLFF. The DNA of the CDR3 is TGTGCCAGCAGTTACTCGGGCGGGGCTAATGAAAAACTGTTTTTT.

This clone is a singleton in its sample. This chain links TRBV3-1 (or the pseudogene TRBV3-2) with TRBJ2-6; possibly TRBD1 for D (6 bases). V was clipped by 1 base and J by 0 bases, with 7 bases between them. Germline values: CDR1 LGHDT, CDR2 YNNKEL (reference sequence). The CDR3 contains 16 residues. CDR3: CASSQGTDSGANVLTF. The CDR3 nucleotides read TGTGCCAGCAGCCAAGGGACAGACTCTGGGGCCAACGTCCTGACTTTC.

V usage is TRBV5-4 and J usage is TRBJ2-1; maybe TRBD1 (5 bases). This CDR3 spans 14 amino acids. With 0 bases removed from V and 8 bases from J, the gap between germline ends came to 12 bases. From germline, CDR1 is SGHNT and CDR2 YYREEE (reference sequence). The chain's CDR3 is CASSLEGFGDEQFF. CDR3 sequence (DNA): TGTGCCAGCAGCTTGGAGGGGTTCGGAGATGAGCAGTTCTTC.

The V and J genes are TRBV6-5 and TRBJ1-5; 7 bases agree with TRBD1. The V gene end was trimmed by 4 bases and the J gene end by 2 bases; junction bases not matched to a gene: 2. Germline values: CDR1 MNHEY, CDR2 SVGAGI. The CDR3 has 14 residues. CDR3 in DNA: TGTGCCAGCAGTTCCACAGGGGGCAATCAGCCCCAGCATTTT. Translated, it gives CASSSTGGNQPQHF.

This chain connects TRBV13 to TRBJ2-1; 10 bases fit TRBD2. The trim removed 1 base at V and 8 bases at J, leaving 5 bases unmatched. Germline V gene sequence: CDR1 PRHDT, CDR2 FYEKMQ (reference sequence). This CDR3 comprises 15 residues. The CDR3 DNA follows: TGTGCCAGCAGCTTAGTTGCTAGCGGGAGTGATGAGCAGTTCTTC. Translating gives CASSLVASGSDEQFF.

CDR3 sequence (DNA): TGTGCTAGTGGTTTCTCAGGGTCTCAGCCCCAGCATTTT. Encoded protein: CASGFSGSQPQHF. The J gene is TRBJ1-5, the V gene TRBV12-5; maybe TRBD1 (5 bases). The V and J ends lost 3 bases and 6 bases respectively, with 9 bases between them. The germline V gene has CDR1 LGHNT and CDR2 FRNRAP. There are 13 residues in the CDR3.

CDR3 bases: TGTGCCAGCAGCCAACGCCTAGCGGGCTACGAGCAGTACTTC. This translates into CASSQRLAGYEQYF. V is TRBV3-1 (or the pseudogene TRBV3-2) and J is TRBJ2-7, with 8 bases that match TRBD2. Germline assignment: CDR1 LGHDT and CDR2 YNNKEL (reference sequence). V gave up 2 bases and J gave up 3 bases; unmatched junction bases: 3. The CDR3 consists of 14 residues.

The chain combines TRBV30 with TRBJ1-2; weak D call: TRBD1 (5 bases). The CDR3 has 14 residues. Germline assignment: CDR1 GTSNPN and CDR2 SVGIG (reference sequence). The V end was cut by 0 bases, the J end by 8 bases, with 16 bases between. CDR3 in DNA: TGTGCCTGGAGTGTACCAGGGCGTCTCTGGGGCTACACCTTC. Translation: CAWSVPGRLWGYTF.

V and J are TRBV24-1 and TRBJ2-7, with 10 bases aligning to TRBD1. CDR3 length equals 16 residues. The junction had 8 bases not matched to a gene; V was cut back by 4 bases and J by 3 bases. Germline CDR1 and CDR2: KGHDR and SFDVKD. As DNA, the CDR3 is TGTGCCACCAGTGAGTCGGGACAGGGGACCTACTACGAGCAGTACTTC. As protein: CATSESGQGTYYEQYF.

The chain recombines TRBV7-3 with TRBJ2-2; possibly TRBD2 for D (6 bases). The CDR3 totals 12 residues. Trimming shortened V by 8 bases and J by 2 bases, and 6 bases separated the two germline ends. From germline, CDR1 is SGHTA and CDR2 FQGTGA. Here the CDR3 DNA reads TGTGCCAGCGGGACTAACACCGGGGAGCTGTTTTTT. Its protein product is CASGTNTGELFF.

This clone was picked up one time. The rearrangement links TRBV25-1 to TRBJ1-2; 10 positions match TRBD1. The CDR3 runs 14 residues. CDR1 MGHDK and CDR2 SYGVNS come from the germline V gene. The ends lost 3 bases at V and 9 bases at J; junction bases unmatched: 7. CDR3 in DNA: TGTGCCAGCAGTGACGACAGGGGGCCGACTAGCTACACCTTC. Its translation is CASSDDRGPTSYTF.

The chain uses TRBV30 and TRBJ2-4; D is unresolved. CDR1 is GTSNPN and CDR2 is SVGIG in the germline V gene (reference sequence). The germline V and J ends were trimmed by 0 bases and 3 bases, with 12 bases remaining between them. This CDR3 is built from 15 residues. For the CDR3, the DNA is TGTGCCTGGAGTGTAGGCCAGGCGATCAAAAACATTCAGTACTTC. It translates to CAWSVGQAIKNIQYF.

The V gene is TRBV5-1, the J gene TRBJ2-2, with unresolved D. This CDR3 has 16 amino acids. Germline CDR1 is SGHRS and CDR2 is YFSETQ. V lost 0 bases and J 0 bases, leaving 9 bases between the germline ends. The CDR3 reads CASSLVATANTGELFF. The CDR3 nucleotides read TGCGCCAGCAGCTTGGTTGCCACCGCGAACACCGGGGAGCTGTTTTTT.

This chain connects TRBV19 to TRBJ2-1, with 8 bases aligning to TRBD2. The germline gives CDR1 LNHDA, CDR2 SQIVND (reference sequence). The CDR3 is 13 amino acids. The J segment lost 8 bases and the V segment lost 1 base, leaving 1 base of the junction unmatched. CDR3 DNA: TGTGCCAGTAGTATAGCGGGGGGGGATGAGCAGTTCTTC. Its translation is CASSIAGGDEQFF. Drawing the rest from reference TRBV19 and TRBJ2-1, the complete variable domain is DGGITQSPKYLFRKEGQNVTLSCEQNLNHDAMYWYRQDPGQGLRLIYYSQIVNDFQKGDIAEGYSVSREKKESFPLTVTSAQKNPTAFYLCASSIAGGDEQFFGPGTRLTVL.

The chain links TRBV19 to TRBJ2-4; 7 nucleotides match TRBD2. Trimming removed 3 bases from V and 0 bases from J; junction bases left unmatched: 5. This CDR3 has 16 residues. Germline CDR1 is LNHDA and CDR2 is SQIVND (reference sequence). CDR3: CASSILGTTAKNIQYF. The CDR3, as DNA: TGTGCCAGTAGTATTTTGGGGACTACAGCCAAAAACATTCAGTACTTC.

This clone was found a few times. The chain employs TRBV5-1 and TRBJ2-1; 12 bases line up with TRBD2. V was pared by 4 bases and J by 4 bases, with 3 bases of the junction left unmatched. Per the germline V gene, CDR1 is SGHRS and CDR2 is YFSETQ. There are 15 residues in the CDR3. CDR3: CASSLAGGRYNEQFF. CDR3 in DNA: TGCGCCAGCAGCCTAGCGGGAGGGAGGTACAATGAGCAGTTCTTC.

This chain joins TRBV7-3 and TRBJ2-3; D is unresolved. Trimming removed 3 bases from V and 0 bases from J, with 4 bases in between. Germline CDR1 is SGHTA and CDR2 is FQGTGA. The CDR3 contains 13 residues. The CDR3 region has the DNA TGTGCCAGCAGCTTGTATAGCACAGATACGCAGTATTTT. Its protein is CASSLYSTDTQYF.

The chain recombines TRBV2 with TRBJ2-1; D uncertain. Germline CDR1 is SNHLY and CDR2 is FYNNEI. The CDR3 runs 13 residues. Trimming took off 6 bases at V and 6 bases at J, with 12 bases between the two ends. The CDR3 is CASRGERSNEQFF. CDR3 in DNA: TGTGCCAGCAGAGGAGAGAGGAGCAATGAGCAGTTCTTC.

The V call is TRBV3-1 (or the pseudogene TRBV3-2), the J call TRBJ2-2; TRBD1 matches at 8 bases. J was trimmed by 2 bases and V by 6 bases; bases with no gene match: 2. Germline V gene data show CDR1 as LGHDT and CDR2 as YNNKEL (reference sequence). This CDR3 comprises 14 residues. In nucleotides, the CDR3 is TGTGCCAGCAGGCAGGGGGCAAACACCGGGGAGCTGTTTTTT. It encodes CASRQGANTGELFF.

There are a few counts of this clone. Other DNA sequences of this sample code for an identical CDR3. CDR3 region: CASSYGSNQPQHF. CDR3 nucleotides: TGTGCCAGCAGTTACGGTAGCAATCAGCCCCAGCATTTT. The rearrangement links TRBV6-5 to TRBJ1-5, with no clear D. Trimming took off 2 bases at V and 0 bases at J, with 2 bases between the two ends. Looked up from germline, CDR1 is MNHEY and CDR2 is SVGAGI. There are 13 residues in the CDR3.

The chain employs TRBV7-3 and TRBJ2-3, with D uncertain. The CDR3 is 13 residues long. Germline V gene data show CDR1 as SGHTA and CDR2 as FQGTGA. Trimming removed 4 bases from V and 2 bases from J, with 7 bases in between. The CDR3 DNA sequence: TGTGCCAGCAGCTCCGACCACACAGATACGCAGTATTTT. This translates into CASSSDHTDTQYF.

This clone was seen only a few times. The chain has TRBV6-4 and TRBJ2-6; unclear D gene. The germline V and J ends were trimmed by 2 bases and 0 bases, with 5 bases remaining between them. The CDR3 consists of 15 residues. Germline V gene data show CDR1 as MRHNA and CDR2 as SNTAGT. Here the CDR3 reads CASSDTGSGANVLTF. The CDR3 nucleotides read TGTGCCAGCAGTGACACGGGCTCTGGGGCCAACGTCCTGACTTTC.

The V and J genes are TRBV4-2 and TRBJ2-5, with D perhaps assigned TRBD1 or TRBD2 (7 bases each). CDR3 length: 17 residues. Per germline, CDR1 LGHNA and CDR2 YNFKEQ. Deletions cut 0 bases from V and 2 bases from J, with 16 bases between. CDR3: CASSQDLRGGRQETQYF. Written as DNA, the CDR3 is TGTGCCAGCAGCCAAGATCTCAGGGGGGGCCGACAAGAGACCCAGTACTTC.

The chain carries TRBV5-5 and TRBJ2-1, with 10 positions matching TRBD1. Germline trimming cut 2 bases from V and 7 bases from J; bases unmatched to any gene: 12. This CDR3 has 17 residues. Looked up from germline, CDR1 is SGHKS and CDR2 is YYEKEE (reference sequence). CDR3 protein: CASSFERRTGGRNEQFF. In DNA, the CDR3 is TGTGCCAGCAGCTTCGAACGGCGGACAGGGGGTAGGAATGAGCAGTTCTTC.

The chain's CDR3 is CASSLFRASTDTQYF. CDR3 in DNA: TGCGCCAGCAGCTTGTTCCGGGCTAGCACAGATACGCAGTATTTT. The genes are TRBV5-1 and TRBJ2-3; D not certain. Germline V CDR1 and CDR2: SGHRS, YFSETQ. V lost 1 base to trimming and J lost 0 bases, with 9 bases between them. This CDR3 has 15 amino acids.

A remark on this clone: The sample holds other DNA sequences that translate to the same CDR3. The chain is built from TRBV19 and TRBJ1-1; TRBD1 is a possible D gene (5 bases). This CDR3 is built from 14 residues. Between the trimmed V and J ends, which lost 3 bases and 0 bases, there was a span of 8 bases. Germline V CDR1 and CDR2: LNHDA, SQIVND (reference sequence). CDR3 nucleotides: TGTGCCAGTAGTATGGGACTGATGAACACTGAAGCTTTCTTT. It encodes CASSMGLMNTEAFF.

The V gene is TRBV28, the J gene TRBJ2-7; the match to TRBD2 covers 14 bases. Germline lookup yields CDR1 MDHEN and CDR2 SYDVKM. This CDR3 is built from 15 residues. V was pared by 8 bases and J by 0 bases, with 3 bases of the junction left unmatched. The CDR3: CASGLAGGFSYEQYF. The CDR3 DNA reads as TGTGCCAGCGGACTAGCGGGAGGCTTCTCCTACGAGCAGTACTTC.